The 18 T cell receptor beta chains in this list originate from one sample, sequenced in a study of cytomegalovirus exposure and HLA in healthy donors. The PCR had 60 Vbeta and 13 Jbeta primers. TCRdb's table, derived via immunoSEQ multiplex PCR, lists solely in-frame clones and lacks some. There are about 34,000 clones in the sample; approximately 86% occur only once, and roughly a tenth lies in the top ten. Sequencing input: PBMCs. These receptors were taken from a woman younger than 35 in good health and CMV-seropositive.

This chain joins TRBV19 and TRBJ2-1, with TRBD2 matching over 8 bases. After removal of 8 bases from V and 6 bases from J, the junction contained 6 bases not matched to a gene. The CDR3 covers 13 residues. Germline V gene data show CDR1 as LNHDA and CDR2 as SQIVND (reference sequence). The CDR3 is CASAAGEPNEQFF. The CDR3 bases are TGTGCCAGTGCAGCGGGGGAACCCAATGAGCAGTTCTTC.

This clone was picked up a small number of times. The chain uses TRBV6-4 and TRBJ2-2; 11 bases line up with TRBD2. The junction had 5 bases not matched to a gene; V was cut back by 6 bases and J by 5 bases. CDR3 length: 15 residues. CDR1 and CDR2 (germline): MRHNA, SNTAGT. The CDR3: CASSPLAGATGELFF. Written as DNA, the CDR3 is TGTGCCAGCAGCCCACTAGCGGGAGCGACCGGGGAGCTGTTTTTT.

V gene TRBV6-6 combines with J gene TRBJ2-1; 10 nucleotides align to TRBD2. V was clipped by 6 bases and J by 4 bases; unmatched bases: 6. The germline gives CDR1 MNHNY, CDR2 SVGAGI (reference sequence). The CDR3 has 15 amino acids. For the CDR3, the DNA is TGTGCCAGCAGCCTTAGCGGGAGGTTGTACAATGAGCAGTTCTTC. Translated, it gives CASSLSGRLYNEQFF.

This chain uses TRBV5-1 with TRBJ1-3; 7 bases are a match to TRBD1. Unmatched junction bases numbered 8, after V lost 4 bases and J lost 4 bases. CDR1 is SGHRS and CDR2 is YFSETQ in the germline V gene. The CDR3 extends over 15 amino acids. CDR3 sequence reads: CASSLRDSTGNTIYF. The CDR3 DNA follows: TGCGCCAGCAGCCTCCGGGACAGCACCGGAAACACCATATATTTT. Full variable domain (remainder filled in from reference TRBV5-1 and TRBJ1-3): KAGVTQTPRYLIKTRGQQVTLSCSPISGHRSVSWYQQTPGQGLQFLFEYFSETQRNKGNFPGRFSGRQFSNSRSEMNVSTLELGDSALYLCASSLRDSTGNTIYFGEGSWLTVV.

The J gene is TRBJ2-5, the V gene TRBV5-6, with 10 bases fitting TRBD1. With the DNA end fitting TRBJ2-7 better, the J assignment may be wrong. The CDR3 has 15 amino acids. From germline, CDR1 is SGHDT and CDR2 YYEEEE. CDR3 region: CASRSPGQGSYEQYF. The CDR3 region has the DNA TGTGCCAGCAGGTCTCCGGGACAGGGGTCTTACGAGCAGTACTTC.

The chain combines TRBV6-4 with TRBJ1-2, with a weak D call TRBD1 (6 bases). CDR1 is MRHNA, CDR2 SNTAGT, per germline. The length of the CDR3 is 13 residues. V was pared by 5 bases and J by 7 bases, with 14 bases between. In DNA form, the CDR3 reads TGTGCCAGCAGTCCAGGGGCTTCGGGTGGCTACACCTTC. Translated, it gives CASSPGASGGYTF.

The chain couples TRBV19 to TRBJ1-3, with 7 bases lining up with TRBD1. CDR1 and CDR2 from the germline V gene are LNHDA and SQIVND (reference sequence). This CDR3 comprises 13 residues. Trimming at V came to 5 bases and at J to 6 bases, leaving 4 bases not matched to a gene. The CDR3 bases are TGTGCCAGTAGTCCGACAGGGCCAAACACCATATATTTT. This translates into CASSPTGPNTIYF.

CDR3 coding DNA: TGCAGCGTTGACAATAGGACAGGGAATCCCCTATATAGCAATCAGCCCCAGCATTTT. This encodes CSVDNRTGNPLYSNQPQHF. This chain links TRBV29-1 with TRBJ1-5, with TRBD1 identical over 8 bases. The CDR3 covers 19 residues. Germline values: CDR1 SQVTM, CDR2 ANQGSEA. V shed 3 bases and J 0 bases; nucleotides not matched to a gene: 16.

The sample holds one count of this clone. The rearrangement joins TRBV28 to TRBJ2-5, with a tentative D call TRBD2 (5 bases). The CDR3 loop spans 15 amino acids. V shed 3 bases and J shed 1 base, with 12 bases lying between them. In germline, CDR1 is MDHEN, CDR2 SYDVKM. The DNA for the CDR3 is TGTGCCAGCAGTTTCCGGGGAAGCTTCCAAGAGACCCAGTACTTC. Protein: CASSFRGSFQETQYF.

The chain has TRBV7-3 and TRBJ2-3; TRBD2 matches 8 bases. Germline trimming cut 5 bases from V and 4 bases from J; bases unmatched to any gene: 8. Germline V gives CDR1 SGHTA, CDR2 FQGTGA. The CDR3 extends over 15 amino acids. CDR3 residues: CASSTRGGRSDTQYF. Here the CDR3 DNA reads TGTGCCAGCAGCACCCGGGGGGGCCGTTCAGATACGCAGTATTTT.

The chain recombines TRBV9 with TRBJ2-7; TRBD2 matches at 7 bases. This CDR3 contains 15 residues. Germline CDR1 SGDLS, CDR2 YYNGEE. The trim removed 0 bases at V and 1 base at J, leaving 4 bases unmatched. CDR3 region: CASSVGGGLSYEQYF. CDR3 coding DNA: TGTGCCAGCAGCGTAGGGGGGGGGTTGTCCTACGAGCAGTACTTC.

The chain couples TRBV28 to TRBJ1-6; TRBD1 matches at 11 bases. The CDR3 totals 15 residues. The V gene's germline CDR1 is MDHEN and CDR2 SYDVKM. V was clipped by 8 bases and J by 10 bases; unmatched bases: 10. This chain's CDR3 is CASLTRDRGWSPLHF. The CDR3 DNA reads as TGTGCCAGCTTAACCAGGGACAGGGGGTGGTCACCCCTCCACTTT.

The chain recombines TRBV19 with TRBJ2-7, with a tentative D call TRBD1 (6 bases). CDR1 LNHDA and CDR2 SQIVND come from the germline V gene (reference sequence). Trimming removed 5 bases at V and 0 bases at J, with 8 bases between. This CDR3 comprises 13 residues. CDR3 bases: TGTGCCAGTAGTCAGGGGAACTCCTACGAGCAGTACTTC. It specifies CASSQGNSYEQYF.

This sequence joins TRBV18 and TRBJ1-3; no clear D gene. V gave up 3 bases and J gave up 1 base, with 16 bases separating them. The CDR3 spans 17 residues. Germline V gene sequence: CDR1 KGHSH, CDR2 LQKENI. CDR3 bases: TGTGCCAGCTCACCTTTTCCATTGGCTGCATCTGGAAACACCATATATTTT. Its translation is CASSPFPLAASGNTIYF.

The V and J genes are TRBV19 and TRBJ2-2, with unresolved D. The CDR3 sequence is 12 residues long. Between the trimmed V and J ends, which lost 4 bases and 5 bases, there was a span of 5 bases. Germline lookup yields CDR1 LNHDA and CDR2 SQIVND (reference sequence). CDR3 bases: TGTGCCAGTAGTACCCTAACCGGGGAGCTGTTTTTT. It yields the protein CASSTLTGELFF.

With regard to this clone: Mismatch with germline at one junction end may stem from a read error. The J gene is TRBJ2-3, the V gene TRBV7-9, with 7 bases identical to TRBD2. Germline V gene data show CDR1 as SEHNR and CDR2 as FQNEAQ (reference sequence). The CDR3 spans 18 residues. DNA of the CDR3: TGTTCCAGCAGCTTACTACGGGGAGGGGCAGTTAGCACAGATACGCAGTATTTT. It translates to CSSSLLRGGAVSTDTQYF.

The V call is TRBV5-1, the J call TRBJ2-3, with 12 nucleotides matching TRBD2. The CDR3 length is 18 residues. J was trimmed by 2 bases and V by 2 bases; bases with no gene match: 9. Germline V lookup: CDR1 SGHRS, CDR2 YFSETQ. In nucleotides, the CDR3 is TGCGCCAGCAGCTTCCGACTAGCGGGAGCCTCTTACACAGATACGCAGTATTTT. Encoded protein: CASSFRLAGASYTDTQYF.

V gene TRBV30 combines with J gene TRBJ1-4, with D maybe TRBD1 (5 bases). V was cut by 2 bases and J by 5 bases, with 9 bases left in between. Germline assignment: CDR1 GTSNPN and CDR2 SVGIG (reference sequence). This CDR3 is built from 13 residues. The CDR3 loop is CAWSPGLNEKLFF. The CDR3 DNA reads as TGTGCCTGGAGTCCAGGGTTAAATGAAAAACTGTTTTTT. Drawing the rest from reference TRBV30 and TRBJ1-4, the complete variable domain is SQTIHQWPATLVQPVGSPLSLECTVEGTSNPNLYWYRQAAGRGLQLLFYSVGIGQISSEVPQNLSASRPQDRQFILSSKKLLLSDSGFYLCAWSPGLNEKLFFGSGTQLSVL.